Described below is a single T cell receptor beta chain sequence and its context. This sample was included in a study of blood T cell repertoires in COVID-19. Turning to the study itself: Samples representing acute and convalescent COVID-19 were sourced from the United States, Italy and Spain. T cells, B-cell-depleted T cells, or PBMCs supplied cDNA or gDNA.

In the original processing: From reference gene primer amplification, estimates of nucleated cell counts were derived. Clones were read by immunoSEQ multiplex PCR, and TCRdb kept only the in-frame ones, dropping some. V, J and clone size are taken as reported in that table, and D and trimming were inferred from the DNA itself. The repertoire holds more than 250,000 clones, with roughly 86% as singletons. V trimming: 7 bases; J trimming: 6 bases; junction bases outside the gene matches: 11. This CDR3 has 15 amino acids. From germline, CDR1 is LNHDA and CDR2 SQIVND (reference sequence). The chain carries TRBV19 and TRBJ2-2, with 7 bases matching TRBD2. Material for sequencing was peripheral blood. This sequence was found in a woman aged 45-59 years with acute or convalescent COVID-19. The CDR3 region has the DNA TGTGCCAGTATGATCGGGCGGGAGTGGCCCGGGGAGCTGTTTTTT. Its translation: CASMIGREWPGELFF.